The 12 T cell receptor beta chains presented below share a single source sample, sequenced in a study of CD8+ T cells in alopecia areata. Isolated RNA was reverse transcribed into cDNA used as the sequencing template. Some clones are missing from TCRdb's copy, which holds only in-frame ones; the method was immunoSEQ multiplex PCR. The repertoire holds hundreds of thousands of clones, with 50% to 60% as singletons. Here the sequenced sample was CD4+ T cells sorted from blood, taken at week 0. These receptor sequences come from a human donor with alopecia areata.

This clone was picked up a small number of times. The chain employs TRBV23-1 and TRBJ1-1; the D gene is possibly TRBD1 (6 bases). TRBV23-1 falls under the ORF class, with uncertain function. The ends were cut back, 0 bases at V and 2 bases at J, with 10 bases in the middle. The CDR3 has 15 residues. The CDR3 loop reads CASSQSGAVNTEAFF. The CDR3, as DNA: TGCGCCAGCAGTCAATCGGGGGCGGTAAACACTGAAGCTTTCTTT.

The chain links TRBV6-6 to TRBJ2-1, with TRBD2 identical over 8 bases. From germline, CDR1 is MNHNY and CDR2 SVGAGI (reference sequence). CDR3 length equals 15 residues. The J segment lost 3 bases and the V segment lost 5 bases, leaving 6 bases of the junction unmatched. CDR3 loop: CASSQPGTSYNEQFF. In DNA form, the CDR3 reads TGTGCCAGCAGTCAACCCGGGACTAGCTACAATGAGCAGTTCTTC.

CDR3 DNA: TGTGCCAGCAGCCCCGGGACAGGGAAAGAAAAACTGTTTTTT. Its translation is CASSPGTGKEKLFF. The rearrangement joins TRBV25-1 to TRBJ1-4; 9 bases match TRBD1. Germline CDR1 MGHDK, CDR2 SYGVNS. The CDR3 is 14 amino acids. With V trimmed by 6 bases and J by 8 bases, 7 bases remained unmatched.

The chain is built from TRBV5-4 and TRBJ2-1, with unresolved D. Germline CDR1 reads SGHNT; CDR2 reads YYREEE (reference sequence). Trimming took off 6 bases at V and 0 bases at J, with 16 bases between the two ends. The CDR3 covers 16 residues. CDR3 sequence: CASTRTRADSYNEQFF. CDR3 nucleotide sequence: TGTGCCAGCACCCGTACCCGCGCTGACTCCTACAATGAGCAGTTCTTC.

This clone was counted only a few times. The chain is built from TRBV5-1 and TRBJ1-1, with 7 nucleotides matching TRBD1. Germline V lookup: CDR1 SGHRS, CDR2 YFSETQ. The CDR3 is made up of 16 amino acids. After removal of 4 bases from V and 1 base from J, the junction contained 10 bases not matched to a gene. The CDR3 region is CASSPIDRVRNTEAFF. CDR3 in DNA: TGCGCCAGCAGCCCCATTGACAGGGTCCGGAACACTGAAGCTTTCTTT.

The chain has TRBV7-3 and TRBJ2-1; no clear D. CDR1 and CDR2 (germline): SGHTA, FQGTGA. The CDR3 sequence is 13 residues long. V shed 5 bases and J shed 8 bases, with 13 bases lying between them. CDR3 bases: TGTGCCAGCAGCCCACCCTCAGGCGATGAGCAGTTCTTC. Amino acid sequence: CASSPPSGDEQFF.

The J gene is TRBJ2-2, the V gene TRBV30, with D perhaps TRBD1 or TRBD2 (5 bases each). Per the germline V gene, CDR1 is GTSNPN and CDR2 is SVGIG (reference sequence). CDR3 size: 13 residues. Trimming took off 3 bases at V and 2 bases at J, with 7 bases between the two ends. CDR3 sequence: CAWRRGNTGELFF. DNA of the CDR3: TGTGCCTGGAGACGGGGCAACACCGGGGAGCTGTTTTTT.

This sequence joins TRBV5-1 and TRBJ2-1; TRBD2 aligns across 12 bases. Germline V CDR1 and CDR2: SGHRS, YFSETQ. Losses at the gene ends were 5 bases for V and 9 bases for J; bases not matched to a gene: 12. CDR3 length equals 16 residues. CDR3 nucleotide sequence: TGCGCCAGCAGAGCGCTAGCGGGAGGGCCGAATTTTGAGCAGTTCTTC. The encoded protein is CASRALAGGPNFEQFF.

This chain connects TRBV6-1 to TRBJ1-4, with D tentatively TRBD1 (5 bases). This CDR3 has 16 amino acids. Trimming removed 1 base from V and 6 bases from J, with 15 bases in between. The germline CDR1 and CDR2 sequences are MNHNS and SASEGT. The CDR3 nucleotides read TGTGCCAGCAGTGAAGGCCCTCCGGGGGGACATGAAAAACTGTTTTTT. Translating gives CASSEGPPGGHEKLFF.

This clone has a handful of counts. The chain couples TRBV18 to TRBJ1-6; D gene uncertain. The CDR3 loop spans 15 amino acids. The germline V gene encodes CDR1 KGHSH and CDR2 LQKENI. Trimming took off 2 bases at V and 4 bases at J, with 9 bases between the two ends. CDR3 DNA: TGTGCCAGCTCACCAAAGTCCGGATATAATTCACCCCTCCACTTT. Protein sequence: CASSPKSGYNSPLHF.

J is TRBJ2-3 and V is TRBV5-1, with 8 bases matching TRBD1. With 4 bases clipped from V and 6 bases from J, the junction kept 7 bases outside the gene matches. Looked up from germline, CDR1 is SGHRS and CDR2 is YFSETQ. CDR3 length: 14 amino acids. The CDR3 sequence: CASSLGQGRDTQYF. CDR3 bases: TGCGCCAGCAGCCTTGGACAGGGCAGGGATACGCAGTATTTT.

The chain is built from TRBV5-1 and TRBJ2-3, with D possibly being TRBD1 (6 bases). The germline V and J ends were trimmed by 6 bases and 0 bases, with 11 bases remaining between them. CDR1 is SGHRS and CDR2 is YFSETQ in the germline V gene. The CDR3 is 14 amino acids. The CDR3 loop is CASKGGQSTDTQYF. The CDR3 coding sequence is TGCGCCAGCAAGGGCGGACAGAGCACAGATACGCAGTATTTT. Variable domain in full (rest from reference TRBV5-1 and TRBJ2-3): KAGVTQTPRYLIKTRGQQVTLSCSPISGHRSVSWYQQTPGQGLQFLFEYFSETQRNKGNFPGRFSGRQFSNSRSEMNVSTLELGDSALYLCASKGGQSTDTQYFGPGTRLTVL.